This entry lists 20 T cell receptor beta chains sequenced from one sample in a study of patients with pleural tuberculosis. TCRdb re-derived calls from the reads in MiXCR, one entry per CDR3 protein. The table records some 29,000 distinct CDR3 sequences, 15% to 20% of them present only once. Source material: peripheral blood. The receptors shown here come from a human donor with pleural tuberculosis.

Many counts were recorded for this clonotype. CDR3 coding DNA: TGTGCCAGCAGTTACTCGACGGGCAGGGGCCACGAGCAGTACTTC. Translating it yields CASSYSTGRGHEQYF. The rearrangement joins TRBV6-6 to TRBJ2-7; D perhaps matches TRBD1 (6 bases). This CDR3 contains 15 residues. The germline CDR1 and CDR2 sequences are MNHNY and SVGAGI (reference sequence). The V and J ends lost 0 bases and 5 bases respectively, with 14 bases between them.

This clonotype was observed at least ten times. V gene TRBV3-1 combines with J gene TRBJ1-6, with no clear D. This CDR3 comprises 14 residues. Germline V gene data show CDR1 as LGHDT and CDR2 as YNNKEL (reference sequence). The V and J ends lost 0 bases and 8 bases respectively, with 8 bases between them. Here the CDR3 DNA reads TGTGCCAGCAGCCAAGATCTGAAAGATTCACCCCTCCACTTT. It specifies CASSQDLKDSPLHF.

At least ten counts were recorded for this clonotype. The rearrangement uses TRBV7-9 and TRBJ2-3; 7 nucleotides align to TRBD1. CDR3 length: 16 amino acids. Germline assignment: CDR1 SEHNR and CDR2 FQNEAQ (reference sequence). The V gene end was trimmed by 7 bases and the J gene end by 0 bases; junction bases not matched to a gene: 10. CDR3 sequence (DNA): TGTGCCAGCACCTCCTCCCGGGACAGTAGCACAGATACGCAGTATTTT. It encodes CASTSSRDSSTDTQYF.

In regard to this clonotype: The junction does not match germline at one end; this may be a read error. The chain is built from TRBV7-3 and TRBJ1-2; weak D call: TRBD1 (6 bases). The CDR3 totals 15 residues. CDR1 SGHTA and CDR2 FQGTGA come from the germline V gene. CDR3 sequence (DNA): TGTGCCAGCAGTTCAACTTCGGGACACGCTAACGGCTACGCCTTC. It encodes CASSSTSGHANGYAF.

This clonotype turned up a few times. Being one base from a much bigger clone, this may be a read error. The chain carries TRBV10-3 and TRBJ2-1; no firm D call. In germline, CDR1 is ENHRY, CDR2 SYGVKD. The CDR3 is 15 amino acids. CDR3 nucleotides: TGTGCCATCAATGAGTCTGGGTCCCCCTACAATGAGCAGTTCTTC. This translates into CAINESGSPYNEQFF.

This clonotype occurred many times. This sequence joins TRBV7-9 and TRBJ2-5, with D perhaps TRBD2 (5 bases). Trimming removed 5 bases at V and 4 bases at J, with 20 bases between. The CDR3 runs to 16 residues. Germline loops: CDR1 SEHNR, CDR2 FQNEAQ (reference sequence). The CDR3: CASSPSKWARGETQYF. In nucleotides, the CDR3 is TGTGCCAGCAGCCCATCGAAGTGGGCCCGGGGAGAGACCCAGTACTTC.

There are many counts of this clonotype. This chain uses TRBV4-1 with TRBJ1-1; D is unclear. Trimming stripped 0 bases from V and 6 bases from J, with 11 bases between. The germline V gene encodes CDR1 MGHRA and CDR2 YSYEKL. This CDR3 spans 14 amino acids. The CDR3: CASSQDPALAEAFF. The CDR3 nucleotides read TGCGCCAGCAGCCAAGATCCCGCGCTTGCTGAAGCTTTCTTT.

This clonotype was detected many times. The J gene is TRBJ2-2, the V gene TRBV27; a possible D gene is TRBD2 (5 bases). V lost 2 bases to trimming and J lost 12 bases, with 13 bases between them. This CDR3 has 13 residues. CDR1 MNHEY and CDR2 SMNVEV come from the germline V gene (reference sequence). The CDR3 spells CASSLLPSPQLFF. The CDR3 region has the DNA TGTGCCAGCAGTTTACTACCTAGCCCCCAGCTGTTTTTT.

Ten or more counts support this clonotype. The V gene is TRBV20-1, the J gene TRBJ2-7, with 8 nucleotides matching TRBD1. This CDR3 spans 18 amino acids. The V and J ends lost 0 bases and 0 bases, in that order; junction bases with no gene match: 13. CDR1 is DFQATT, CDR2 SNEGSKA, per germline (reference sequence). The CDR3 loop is CSARDKGRTGFTSYEQYF. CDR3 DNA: TGCAGTGCTAGAGATAAGGGTAGGACAGGGTTTACCTCCTACGAGCAGTACTTC.

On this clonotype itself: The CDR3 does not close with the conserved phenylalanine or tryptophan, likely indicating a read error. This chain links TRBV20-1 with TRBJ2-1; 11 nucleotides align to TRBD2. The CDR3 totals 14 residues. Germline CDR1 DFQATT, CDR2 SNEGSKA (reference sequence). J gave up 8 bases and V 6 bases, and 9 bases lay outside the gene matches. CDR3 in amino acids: CSASPSGRTDEQFV. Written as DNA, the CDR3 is TGCAGTGCCTCCCCTAGCGGGAGGACTGATGAGCAGTTCGTC.

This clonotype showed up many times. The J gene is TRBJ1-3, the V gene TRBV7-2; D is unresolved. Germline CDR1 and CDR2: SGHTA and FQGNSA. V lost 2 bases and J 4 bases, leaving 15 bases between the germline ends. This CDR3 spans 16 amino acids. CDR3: CASSLRIALPGNTIYF. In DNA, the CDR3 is TGTGCCAGCAGCTTACGCATAGCACTGCCAGGAAACACCATATATTTT.

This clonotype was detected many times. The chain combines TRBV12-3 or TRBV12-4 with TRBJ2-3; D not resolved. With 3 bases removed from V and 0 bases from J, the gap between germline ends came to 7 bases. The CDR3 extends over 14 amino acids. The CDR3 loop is CASSLPQSTDTQYF. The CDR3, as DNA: TGTGCCAGCAGTTTGCCTCAGAGCACAGATACGCAGTATTTT.

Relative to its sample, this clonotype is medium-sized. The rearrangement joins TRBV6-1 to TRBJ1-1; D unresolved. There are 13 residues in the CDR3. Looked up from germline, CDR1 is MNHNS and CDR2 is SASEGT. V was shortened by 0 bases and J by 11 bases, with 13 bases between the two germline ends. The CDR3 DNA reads TGTGCCAGCAGTGAAGCGGGCGCAGTCTGGGCTTTCTTT. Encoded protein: CASSEAGAVWAFF.

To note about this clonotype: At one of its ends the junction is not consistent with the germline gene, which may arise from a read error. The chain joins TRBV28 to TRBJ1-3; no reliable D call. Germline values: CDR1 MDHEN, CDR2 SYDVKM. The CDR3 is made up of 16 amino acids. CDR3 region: CVSSLGRWVSGNTVYF. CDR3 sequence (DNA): TGTGTCAGCAGCCTCGGTCGATGGGTCTCTGGAAACACCGTATATTTT.

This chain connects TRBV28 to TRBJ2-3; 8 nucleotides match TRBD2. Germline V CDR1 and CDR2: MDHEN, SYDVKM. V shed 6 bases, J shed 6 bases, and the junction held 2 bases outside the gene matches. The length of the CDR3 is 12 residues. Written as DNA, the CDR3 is TGTGCCAGCAGGAGACTAGCGGATACGCAGTATTTT. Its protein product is CASRRLADTQYF.

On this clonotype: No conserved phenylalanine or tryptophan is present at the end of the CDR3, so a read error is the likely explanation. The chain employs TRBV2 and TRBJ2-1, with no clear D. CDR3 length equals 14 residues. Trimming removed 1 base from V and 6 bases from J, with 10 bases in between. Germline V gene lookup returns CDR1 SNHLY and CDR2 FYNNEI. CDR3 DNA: TGTGCCAGCAGTGAAGAACAACAGCTCAATGAGCAGTTCCTC. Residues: CASSEEQQLNEQFL.

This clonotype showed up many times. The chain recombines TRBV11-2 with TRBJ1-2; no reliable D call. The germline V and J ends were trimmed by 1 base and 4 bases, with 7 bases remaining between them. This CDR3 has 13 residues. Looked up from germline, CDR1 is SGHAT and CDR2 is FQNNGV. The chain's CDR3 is CASSLGVFYGYTF. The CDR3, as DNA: TGTGCCAGCAGCTTAGGAGTTTTCTATGGCTACACCTTC.

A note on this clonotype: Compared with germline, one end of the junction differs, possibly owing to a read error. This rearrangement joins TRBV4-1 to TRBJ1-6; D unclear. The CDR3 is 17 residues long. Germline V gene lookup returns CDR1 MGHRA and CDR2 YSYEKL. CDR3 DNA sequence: TGCGCCAGCAGCCAAGTTAAGCAGGAGGGTTTAAATTCACCCCTCCATTTT. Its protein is CASSQVKQEGLNSPLHF.

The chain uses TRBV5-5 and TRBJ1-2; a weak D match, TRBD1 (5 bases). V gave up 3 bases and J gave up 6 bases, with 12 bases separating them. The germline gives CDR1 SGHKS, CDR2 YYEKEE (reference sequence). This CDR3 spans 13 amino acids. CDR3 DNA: TGTGCCAGCAGCTCCCCATGGGGGAATGGCTACACCTTC. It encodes CASSSPWGNGYTF.

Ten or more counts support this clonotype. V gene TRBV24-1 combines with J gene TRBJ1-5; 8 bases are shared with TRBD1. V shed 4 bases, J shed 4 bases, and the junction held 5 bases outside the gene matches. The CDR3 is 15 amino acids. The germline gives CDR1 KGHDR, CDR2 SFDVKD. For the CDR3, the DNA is TGTGCCACCAGTGACACAGGGGGGCGAAATCAGCCCCAGCATTTT. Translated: CATSDTGGRNQPQHF.